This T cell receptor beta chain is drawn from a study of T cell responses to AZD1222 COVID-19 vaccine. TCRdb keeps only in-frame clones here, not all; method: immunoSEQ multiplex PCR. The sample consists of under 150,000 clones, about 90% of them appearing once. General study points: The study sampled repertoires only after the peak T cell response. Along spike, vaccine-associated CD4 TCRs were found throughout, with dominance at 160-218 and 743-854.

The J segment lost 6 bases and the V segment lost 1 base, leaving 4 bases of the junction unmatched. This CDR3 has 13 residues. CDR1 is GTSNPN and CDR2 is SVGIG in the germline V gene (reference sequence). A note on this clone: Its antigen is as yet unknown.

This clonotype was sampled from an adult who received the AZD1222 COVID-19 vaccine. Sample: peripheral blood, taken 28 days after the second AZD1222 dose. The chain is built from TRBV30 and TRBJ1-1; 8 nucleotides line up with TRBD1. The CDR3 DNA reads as TGTGCCTGGAGTGGCCAACAGGGGGCTGAAGCTTTCTTT. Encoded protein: CAWSGQQGAEAFF.